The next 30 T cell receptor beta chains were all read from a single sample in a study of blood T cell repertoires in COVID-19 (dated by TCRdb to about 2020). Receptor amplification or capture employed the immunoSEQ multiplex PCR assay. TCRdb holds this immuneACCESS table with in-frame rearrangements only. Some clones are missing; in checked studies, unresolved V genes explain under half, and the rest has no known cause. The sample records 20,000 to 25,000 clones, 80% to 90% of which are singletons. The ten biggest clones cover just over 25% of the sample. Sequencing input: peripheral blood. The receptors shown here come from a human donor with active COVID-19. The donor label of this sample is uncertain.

The CDR3, as DNA: TGTGCCAGCAGCGGGACAGGGGGCGACTATGGCTACACCTTC. This sequence encodes CASSGTGGDYGYTF. J is TRBJ1-2 and V is TRBV27, with 12 bases identical to TRBD1. The CDR3 is made up of 14 amino acids. J gave up 3 bases and V 6 bases, and 2 bases lay outside the gene matches. Germline V gene sequence: CDR1 MNHEY, CDR2 SMNVEV (reference sequence).

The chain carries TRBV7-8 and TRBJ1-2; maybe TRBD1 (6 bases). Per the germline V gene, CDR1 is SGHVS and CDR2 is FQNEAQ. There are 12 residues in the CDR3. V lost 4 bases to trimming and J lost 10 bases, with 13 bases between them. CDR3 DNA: TGTGCCAGCAGCTCAACAGGGTTTAACTACACCTTC. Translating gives CASSSTGFNYTF.

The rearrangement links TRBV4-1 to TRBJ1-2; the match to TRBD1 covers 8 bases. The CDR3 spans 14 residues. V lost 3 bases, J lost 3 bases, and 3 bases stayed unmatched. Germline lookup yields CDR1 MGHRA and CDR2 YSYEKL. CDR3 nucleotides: TGCGCCAGCAGCCACCCGACAGGGGACTATGGCTACACCTTC. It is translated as CASSHPTGDYGYTF.

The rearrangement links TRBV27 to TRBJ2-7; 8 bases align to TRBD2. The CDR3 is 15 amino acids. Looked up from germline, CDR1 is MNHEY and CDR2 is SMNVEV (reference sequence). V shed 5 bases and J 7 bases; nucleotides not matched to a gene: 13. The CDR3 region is CASSPSPAGDGEQYF. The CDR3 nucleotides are TGTGCCAGCAGTCCAAGTCCAGCGGGAGATGGAGAGCAGTACTTC.

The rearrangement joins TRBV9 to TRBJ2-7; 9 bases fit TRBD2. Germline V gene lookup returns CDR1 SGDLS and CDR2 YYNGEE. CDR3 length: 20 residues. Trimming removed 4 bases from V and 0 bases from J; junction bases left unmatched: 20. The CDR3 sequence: CASSPAGGGSGGDYSYEQYF. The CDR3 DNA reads TGTGCCAGCAGCCCAGCGGGGGGAGGTAGCGGGGGTGACTACTCCTACGAGCAGTACTTC.

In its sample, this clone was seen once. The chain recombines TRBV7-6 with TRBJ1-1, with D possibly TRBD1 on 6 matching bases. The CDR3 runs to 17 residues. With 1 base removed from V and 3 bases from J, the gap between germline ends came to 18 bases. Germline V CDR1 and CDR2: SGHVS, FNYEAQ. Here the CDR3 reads CASSLGINRAADTEAFF. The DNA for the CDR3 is TGTGCCAGCAGCTTAGGTATAAACAGGGCTGCTGACACTGAAGCTTTCTTT.

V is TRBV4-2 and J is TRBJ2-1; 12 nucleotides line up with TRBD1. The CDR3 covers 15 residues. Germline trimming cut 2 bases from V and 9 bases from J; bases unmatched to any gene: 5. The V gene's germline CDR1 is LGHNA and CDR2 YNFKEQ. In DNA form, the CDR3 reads TGTGCCAGCAGCCAACCCTGGGACAGGGGGCTTGAGCAGTTCTTC. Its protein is CASSQPWDRGLEQFF.

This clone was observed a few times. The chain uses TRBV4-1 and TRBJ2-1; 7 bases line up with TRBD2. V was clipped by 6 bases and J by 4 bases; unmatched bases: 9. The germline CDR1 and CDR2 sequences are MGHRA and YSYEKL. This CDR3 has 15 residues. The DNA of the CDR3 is TGCGCCAGCAGGACCGAAGCGGGGCGGTACAATGAGCAGTTCTTC. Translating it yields CASRTEAGRYNEQFF.

The CDR3 DNA reads TGTGCCAGCAGCTTAGGGACTAGCGGGAGCCAGGGGGTCTACGAGCAGTACTTC. As protein: CASSLGTSGSQGVYEQYF. J is TRBJ2-7 and V is TRBV11-2; TRBD2 matches at 13 bases. The CDR3 contains 18 residues. Losses at the gene ends were 1 base for V and 3 bases for J; bases not matched to a gene: 9. Germline V lookup: CDR1 SGHAT, CDR2 FQNNGV.

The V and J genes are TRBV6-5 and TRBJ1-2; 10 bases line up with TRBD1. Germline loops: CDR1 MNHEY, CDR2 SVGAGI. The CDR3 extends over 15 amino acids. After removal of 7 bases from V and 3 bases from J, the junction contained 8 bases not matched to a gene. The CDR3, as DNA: TGTGCCAGCAATACCGGGGACAGGGGCGACTATGGCTACACCTTC. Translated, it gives CASNTGDRGDYGYTF.

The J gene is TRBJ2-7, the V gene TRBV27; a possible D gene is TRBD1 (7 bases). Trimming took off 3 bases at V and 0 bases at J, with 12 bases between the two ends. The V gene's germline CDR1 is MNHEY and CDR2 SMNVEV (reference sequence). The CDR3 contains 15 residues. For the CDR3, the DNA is TGTGCCAGCAGTTTGCAGGGGGGATCCTCCTACGAGCAGTACTTC. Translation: CASSLQGGSSYEQYF.

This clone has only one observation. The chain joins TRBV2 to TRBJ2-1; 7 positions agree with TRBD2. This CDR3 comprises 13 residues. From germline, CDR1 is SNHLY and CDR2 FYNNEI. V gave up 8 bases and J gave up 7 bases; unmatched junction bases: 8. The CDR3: CASGLAVGNEQFF. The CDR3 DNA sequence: TGTGCCAGCGGTCTAGCGGTGGGGAATGAGCAGTTCTTC.

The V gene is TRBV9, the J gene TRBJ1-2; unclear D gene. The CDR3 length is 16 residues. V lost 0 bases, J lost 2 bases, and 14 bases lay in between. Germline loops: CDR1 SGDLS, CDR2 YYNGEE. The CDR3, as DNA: TGTGCCAGCAGCGTAGCAGTGGGTACGGGGAACTATGGCTACACCTTC. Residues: CASSVAVGTGNYGYTF.

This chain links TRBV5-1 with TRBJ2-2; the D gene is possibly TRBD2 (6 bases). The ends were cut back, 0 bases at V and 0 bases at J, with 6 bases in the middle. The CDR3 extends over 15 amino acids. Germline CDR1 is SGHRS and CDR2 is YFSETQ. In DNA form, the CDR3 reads TGCGCCAGCAGCTTGGGCGGGACGAACACCGGGGAGCTGTTTTTT. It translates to CASSLGGTNTGELFF.

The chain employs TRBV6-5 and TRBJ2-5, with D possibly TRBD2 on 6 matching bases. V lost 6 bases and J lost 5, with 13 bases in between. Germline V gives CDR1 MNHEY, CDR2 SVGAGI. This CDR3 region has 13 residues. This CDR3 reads CASRTGGEETQYF. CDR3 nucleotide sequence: TGTGCCAGCAGGACCGGGGGTGAGGAGACCCAGTACTTC.

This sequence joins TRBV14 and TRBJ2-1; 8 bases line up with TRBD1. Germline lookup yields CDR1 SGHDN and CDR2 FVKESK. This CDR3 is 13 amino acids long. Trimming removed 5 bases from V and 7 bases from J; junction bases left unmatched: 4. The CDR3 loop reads CASSGQGFNEQFF. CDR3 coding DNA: TGTGCCAGCAGCGGACAGGGTTTTAATGAGCAGTTCTTC.

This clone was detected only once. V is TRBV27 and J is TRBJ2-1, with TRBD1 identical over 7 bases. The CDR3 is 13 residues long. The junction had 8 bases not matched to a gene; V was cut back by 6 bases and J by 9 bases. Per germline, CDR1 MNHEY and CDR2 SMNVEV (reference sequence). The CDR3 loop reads CASRLLTGSEQFF. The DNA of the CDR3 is TGTGCCAGCAGGCTCCTGACAGGGTCTGAGCAGTTCTTC.

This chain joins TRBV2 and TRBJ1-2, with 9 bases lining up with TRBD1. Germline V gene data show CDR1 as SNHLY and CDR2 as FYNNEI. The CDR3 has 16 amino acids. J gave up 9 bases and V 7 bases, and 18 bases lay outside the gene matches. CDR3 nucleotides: TGTGCCAGCACCCCCCGGGACAGGGTCCTCTCTATTCGCTACACCTTC. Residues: CASTPRDRVLSIRYTF.

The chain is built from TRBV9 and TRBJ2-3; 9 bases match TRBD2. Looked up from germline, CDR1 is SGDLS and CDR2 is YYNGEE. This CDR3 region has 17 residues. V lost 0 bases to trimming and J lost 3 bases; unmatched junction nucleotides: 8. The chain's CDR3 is CASSVGTSGLGTDTQYF. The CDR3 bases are TGTGCCAGCAGCGTAGGAACTAGCGGGTTGGGTACAGATACGCAGTATTTT.

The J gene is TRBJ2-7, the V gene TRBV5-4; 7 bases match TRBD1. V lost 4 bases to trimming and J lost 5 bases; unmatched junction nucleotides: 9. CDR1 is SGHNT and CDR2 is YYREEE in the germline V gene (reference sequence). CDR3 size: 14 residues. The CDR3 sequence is CASSLYTGVNEQYF. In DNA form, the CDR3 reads TGTGCCAGCAGCCTTTATACAGGGGTGAACGAGCAGTACTTC.

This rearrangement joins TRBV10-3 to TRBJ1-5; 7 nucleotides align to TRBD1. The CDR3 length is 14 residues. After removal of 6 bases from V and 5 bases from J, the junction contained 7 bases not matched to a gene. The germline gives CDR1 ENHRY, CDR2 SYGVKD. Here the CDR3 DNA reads TGTGCCATCAGCTCCGGGACAGATTATCAGCCCCAGCATTTT. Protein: CAISSGTDYQPQHF.

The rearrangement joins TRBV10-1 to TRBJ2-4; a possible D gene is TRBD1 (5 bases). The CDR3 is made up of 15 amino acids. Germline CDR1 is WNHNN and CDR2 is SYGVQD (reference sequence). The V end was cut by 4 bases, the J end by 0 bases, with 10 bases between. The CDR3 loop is CASSVGALAKNIQYF. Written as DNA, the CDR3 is TGCGCCAGCAGTGTTGGGGCCTTAGCCAAAAACATTCAGTACTTC.

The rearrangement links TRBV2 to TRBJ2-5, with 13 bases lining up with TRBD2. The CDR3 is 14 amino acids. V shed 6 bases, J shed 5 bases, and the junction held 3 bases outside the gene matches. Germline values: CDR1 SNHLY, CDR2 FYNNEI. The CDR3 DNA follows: TGTGCCAGCAGACTAGCGGGGGGGATGGAGACCCAGTACTTC. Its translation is CASRLAGGMETQYF.

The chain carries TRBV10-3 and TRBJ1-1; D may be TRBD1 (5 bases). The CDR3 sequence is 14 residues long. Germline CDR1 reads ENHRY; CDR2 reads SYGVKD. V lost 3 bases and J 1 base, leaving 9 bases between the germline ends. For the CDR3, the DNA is TGTGCCATCAGTGAAGGCAGGGCGAACACTGAAGCTTTCTTT. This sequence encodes CAISEGRANTEAFF.

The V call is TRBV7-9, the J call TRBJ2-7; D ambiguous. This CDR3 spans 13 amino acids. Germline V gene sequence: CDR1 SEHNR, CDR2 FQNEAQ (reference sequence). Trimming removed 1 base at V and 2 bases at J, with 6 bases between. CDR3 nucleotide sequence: TGTGCCAGCAGCTTAGACGCGGCCTACGAGCAGTACTTC. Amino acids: CASSLDAAYEQYF.

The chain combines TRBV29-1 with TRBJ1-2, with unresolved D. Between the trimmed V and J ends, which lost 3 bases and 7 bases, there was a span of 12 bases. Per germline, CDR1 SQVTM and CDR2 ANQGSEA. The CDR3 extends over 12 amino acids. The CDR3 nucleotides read TGCAGCGTTGAGGCTAGGCTGAGTGGCTACACCTTC. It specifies CSVEARLSGYTF.

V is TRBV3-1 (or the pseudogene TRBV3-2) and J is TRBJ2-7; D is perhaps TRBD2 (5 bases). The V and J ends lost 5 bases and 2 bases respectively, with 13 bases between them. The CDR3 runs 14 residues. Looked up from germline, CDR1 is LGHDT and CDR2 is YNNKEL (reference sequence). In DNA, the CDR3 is TGTGCCAGCAGCATTCGAGGAGGAGCCTACGAGCAGTACTTC. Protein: CASSIRGGAYEQYF.

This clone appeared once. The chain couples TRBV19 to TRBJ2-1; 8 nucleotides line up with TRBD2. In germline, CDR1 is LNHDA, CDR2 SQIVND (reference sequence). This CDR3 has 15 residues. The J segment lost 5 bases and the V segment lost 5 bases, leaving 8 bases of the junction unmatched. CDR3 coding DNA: TGTGCCAGTAGTTCTGGAGCGGGGGTAAACAATGAGCAGTTCTTC. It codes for CASSSGAGVNNEQFF.

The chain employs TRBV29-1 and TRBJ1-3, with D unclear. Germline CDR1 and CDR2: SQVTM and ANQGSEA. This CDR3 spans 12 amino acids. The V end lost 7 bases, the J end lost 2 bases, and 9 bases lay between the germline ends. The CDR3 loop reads CSASTPGNTIYF. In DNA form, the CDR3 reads TGCAGCGCTTCTACGCCTGGAAACACCATATATTTT.

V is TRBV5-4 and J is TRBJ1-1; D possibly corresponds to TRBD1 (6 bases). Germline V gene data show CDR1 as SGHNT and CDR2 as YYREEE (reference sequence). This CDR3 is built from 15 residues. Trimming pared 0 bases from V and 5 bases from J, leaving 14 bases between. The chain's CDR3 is CASSLAIRGGTEAFF. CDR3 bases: TGTGCCAGCAGCTTGGCCATCAGGGGCGGGACTGAAGCTTTCTTT. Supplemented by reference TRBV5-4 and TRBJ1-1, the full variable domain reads ETGVTQSPTHLIKTRGQQVTLRCSSQSGHNTVSWYQQALGQGPQFIFQYYREEENGRGNFPPRFSGLQFPNYSSELNVNALELDDSALYLCASSLAIRGGTEAFFGQGTRLTVV.